This record looks at one TCR beta chain sequence and its context. The antigen is undetermined. Sequencing was performed with immunoSEQ multiplex PCR; in TCRdb, only in-frame clones are kept and a portion is missing. The sample has about 70,000 clones; approximately 89% are singletons. CDR3 size: 12 residues. Germline V lookup: CDR1 MGHRA, CDR2 YSYEKL. This entry belongs to a study of OX40 agonist ivuxolimab in advanced cancers. Study as a whole: Aged roughly 20 to 85 with a mean of 60 years, they were around 83% male.

Study observations and caveats: Still undetermined is the antigen specificity of the expanded peripheral T cells. At doses 0.1 to 3.0 mg/kg, CD4+ and CD8+ clones expanded. On average, CD8+ T cells had more expanded clones than CD4+.

This chain links TRBV4-1 with TRBJ2-3; 10 bases align to TRBD1. The sequence derives from an adult with an advanced solid tumor such as melanoma, head and neck, liver or kidney cancer. Sample: CD4+ or CD8+ T cells sorted from blood, taken in a trial of the OX40 agonist ivuxolimab. The CDR3 DNA reads as TGCGCGACAGGGGGCCACACAGATACGCAGTATTTT. Translated: CATGGHTDTQYF.